This T cell receptor beta chain derives from a study of blood T cell repertoires in COVID-19. Authors' processing steps: Using reference gene primer amplification, nucleated cell counts were estimated. Only in-frame clones appear in the TCRdb table, and some are missing; sequencing was by immunoSEQ multiplex PCR. That table supplies the V and J calls and clone size; D and trimming were determined from the DNA. The sample lists about 97,000 clones; around 87% were seen once. The ends were cut back, 5 bases at V and 9 bases at J, with 14 bases in the middle. The CDR3 length is 13 residues. The germline CDR1 and CDR2 sequences are MGHRA and YSYEKL.

The receptor was derived from a human donor in a cohort sampled during active COVID-19. This chain links TRBV4-1 with TRBJ2-1; D perhaps matches TRBD2 (7 bases). What was sequenced was peripheral blood. CDR3 sequence (DNA): TGCGCCAGCAGCGTGAGGGGGGGGGTTGAGCAGTTCTTC. The encoded protein is CASSVRGGVEQFF.